This is a list of T cell receptor beta chains from one sample in a study of T cell responses to AZD1222 COVID-19 vaccine. The protocol was immunoSEQ multiplex PCR, while the TCRdb copy is restricted to in-frame clones and leaves out a portion. The repertoire holds around 140,000 clones, roughly 92% seen once, with over 4% in the top ten. The sequencing used peripheral blood, collected on day 0 of AZD1222 vaccination. The receptors here all came from an adult in good health. Both conserved end residues are part of each CDR3. The D gene is left open where the match is weak. Rows may omit the clone size; those that give it use once, few, many or a size class.

TRBV30,-,-,TRBJ1-2,15,TGTGCCTGGAGTTCTAGGGGCCGGACTAACTATGGCTACACCTTC,CAWSSRGRTNYGYTF
TRBV18,-,-,TRBJ2-5,12,TGTGCCAGCTCACCACCGGGAGAGACCCAGTACTTC,CASSPPGETQYF
TRBV4-1,-,-,TRBJ2-7,18,TGCGCCAGCAGCCAAGAGCGTCCGTTGGGGGCAAGGAGCTACGAGCAGTACTTC,CASSQERPLGARSYEQYF
TRBV7-2,-,-,TRBJ2-1,16,TGTGCCAGCAGCTCCCAGGGGCAGGGGACGTACAATGAGCAGTTCTTC,CASSSQGQGTYNEQFF
TRBV6-2/TRBV6-3,TRBD1,-,TRBJ1-1,15,TGTGCCAGCAGTTCGACGGACAGGGTGAACACTGAAGCTTTCTTT,CASSSTDRVNTEAFF
TRBV5-4,TRBD2,-,TRBJ2-1,16,TGTGCCAGCAGCGGCGGGGGACTAGCGGGAGCAGATGAGCAGTTCTTC,CASSGGGLAGADEQFF
TRBV5-1,-,-,TRBJ1-2,14,TGCGCCAGCAGGGGACCGACACCGAACTATGGCTACACCTTC,CASRGPTPNYGYTF
TRBV5-4,-,-,TRBJ2-1,15,TGTGCCAGCAGCTTGGGCAGGGGGGGACGAGGTGAGCAGTTCTTC,CASSLGRGGRGEQFF
TRBV18,-,-,TRBJ1-6,17,TGTGCCAGCTCTCCGGACGAAACCTATGGCTATAATTCACCCCTCCACTTT,CASSPDETYGYNSPLHF
TRBV28,TRBD2,once,TRBJ2-7,15,TGTGCCAGCAGTTATGGGACTAGCGGGAGCTACGAGCAGTACTTC,CASSYGTSGSYEQYF
TRBV3-1/TRBV3-2,TRBD2,-,TRBJ2-1,17,TGTGCCAGCAGCCAAGTTGAGGGGACTAGCGGGAACAATGAGCAGTTCTTC,CASSQVEGTSGNNEQFF
TRBV28,-,-,TRBJ1-4,15,TGTGCCAGCAGTTCCCCTTTAGGGAGCAATGAAAAACTGTTTTTT,CASSSPLGSNEKLFF
TRBV5-1,-,once,TRBJ1-6,16,TGCGCCAGCAGCTTGGATTTGCCGGGTCCAAATTCACCCCTCCACTTT,CASSLDLPGPNSPLHF
TRBV10-3,TRBD1,-,TRBJ1-5,14,TGTGCCATCAGTGAGGGACAGGGGCATCAGCCCCAGCATTTT,CAISEGQGHQPQHF
TRBV4-1,-,-,TRBJ1-5,16,TGCGCCAGCAGATCCAAGTTCCGGGAAGGCAATCAGCCCCAGCATTTT,CASRSKFREGNQPQHF
TRBV5-1,-,-,TRBJ2-7,14,TGCGCCAGCAAGGAGGGGCCCAGCTCCTACGAGCAGTACTTC,CASKEGPSSYEQYF
TRBV9,-,-,TRBJ1-2,15,TGTGCCAGCAGCAACCCGGGCGCGAGCAACTATGGCTACACCTTC,CASSNPGASNYGYTF
TRBV6-5,-,-,TRBJ1-1,14,TGTGCCAGCAGACTGGACAGTTTTAACACTGAAGCTTTCTTT,CASRLDSFNTEAFF
TRBV5-4,-,-,TRBJ1-1,14,TGTGCCAGCAGCTTGTCTGGGAGTAACACTGAAGCTTTCTTT,CASSLSGSNTEAFF
TRBV28,-,-,TRBJ1-5,16,TGTGCCAGCAGTCTAGGGTCGGGTTATAGCAATCAGCCCCAGCATTTT,CASSLGSGYSNQPQHF
TRBV6-1,TRBD2,-,TRBJ2-1,16,TGTGCCAGCAGTGAAGCGCTTCTGGCGGGAGTTGATGAGCAGTTCTTC,CASSEALLAGVDEQFF
TRBV9,-,-,TRBJ1-1,13,TGTGCCAGCAGCGTAGACACCCACACTGAAGCTTTCTTT,CASSVDTHTEAFF
TRBV6-4,TRBD1,-,TRBJ1-1,16,TGTGCCAGCAGTGCCCCCCGGGACAGGGCTATAAGCGAAGCTTTCTTT,CASSAPRDRAISEAFF
TRBV3-1/TRBV3-2,-,-,TRBJ2-7,16,TGTGCCAGCAGCCCAGAAATCGGCAGGGGAACCTACGAGCAGTACTTC,CASSPEIGRGTYEQYF
TRBV7-3,TRBD1,-,TRBJ2-1,15,TGTGCCAGCAGCCGGATGGGACAGGGCGACAATGAGCAGTTCTTC,CASSRMGQGDNEQFF